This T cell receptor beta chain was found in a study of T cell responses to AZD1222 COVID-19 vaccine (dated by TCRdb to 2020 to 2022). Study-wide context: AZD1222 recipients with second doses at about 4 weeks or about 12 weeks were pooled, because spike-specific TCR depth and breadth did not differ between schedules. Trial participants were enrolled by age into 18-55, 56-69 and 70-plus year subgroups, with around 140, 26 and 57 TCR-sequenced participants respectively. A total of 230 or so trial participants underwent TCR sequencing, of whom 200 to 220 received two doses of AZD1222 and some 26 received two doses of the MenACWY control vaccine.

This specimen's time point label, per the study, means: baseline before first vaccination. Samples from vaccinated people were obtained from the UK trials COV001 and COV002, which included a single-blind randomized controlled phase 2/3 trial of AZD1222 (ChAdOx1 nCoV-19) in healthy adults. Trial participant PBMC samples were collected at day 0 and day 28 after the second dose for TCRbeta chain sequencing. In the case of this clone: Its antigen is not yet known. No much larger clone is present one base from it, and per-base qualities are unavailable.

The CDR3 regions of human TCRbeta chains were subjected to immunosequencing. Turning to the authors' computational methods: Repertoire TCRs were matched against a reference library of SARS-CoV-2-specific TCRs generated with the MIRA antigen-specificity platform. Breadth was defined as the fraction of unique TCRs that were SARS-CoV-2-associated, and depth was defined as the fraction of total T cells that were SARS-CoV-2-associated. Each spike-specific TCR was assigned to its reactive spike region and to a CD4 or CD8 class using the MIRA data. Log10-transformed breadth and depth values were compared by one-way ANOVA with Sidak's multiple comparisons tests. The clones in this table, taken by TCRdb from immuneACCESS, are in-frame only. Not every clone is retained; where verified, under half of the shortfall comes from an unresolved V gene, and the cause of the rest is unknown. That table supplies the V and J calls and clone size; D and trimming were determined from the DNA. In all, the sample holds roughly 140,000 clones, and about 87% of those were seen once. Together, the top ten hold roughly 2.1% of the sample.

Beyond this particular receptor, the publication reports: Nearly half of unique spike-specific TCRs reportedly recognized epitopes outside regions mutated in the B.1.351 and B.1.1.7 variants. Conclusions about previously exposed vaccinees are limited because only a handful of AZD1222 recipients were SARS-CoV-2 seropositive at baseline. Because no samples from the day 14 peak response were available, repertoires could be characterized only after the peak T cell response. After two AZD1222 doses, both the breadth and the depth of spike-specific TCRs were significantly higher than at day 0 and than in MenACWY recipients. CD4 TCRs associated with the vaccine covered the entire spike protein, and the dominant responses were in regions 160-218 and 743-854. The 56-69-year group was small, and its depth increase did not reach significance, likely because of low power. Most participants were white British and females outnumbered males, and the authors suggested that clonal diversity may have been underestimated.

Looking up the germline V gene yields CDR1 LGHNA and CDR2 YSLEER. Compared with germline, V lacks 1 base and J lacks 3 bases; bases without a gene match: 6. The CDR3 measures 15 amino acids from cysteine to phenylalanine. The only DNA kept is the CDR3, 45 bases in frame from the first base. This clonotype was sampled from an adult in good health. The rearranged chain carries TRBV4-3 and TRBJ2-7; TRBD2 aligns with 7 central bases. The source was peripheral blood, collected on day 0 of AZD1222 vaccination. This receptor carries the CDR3 CASSQGTSWGYEQYF. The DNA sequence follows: TGCGCCAGCAGCCAAGGGACTAGTTGGGGCTACGAGCAGTACTTC.